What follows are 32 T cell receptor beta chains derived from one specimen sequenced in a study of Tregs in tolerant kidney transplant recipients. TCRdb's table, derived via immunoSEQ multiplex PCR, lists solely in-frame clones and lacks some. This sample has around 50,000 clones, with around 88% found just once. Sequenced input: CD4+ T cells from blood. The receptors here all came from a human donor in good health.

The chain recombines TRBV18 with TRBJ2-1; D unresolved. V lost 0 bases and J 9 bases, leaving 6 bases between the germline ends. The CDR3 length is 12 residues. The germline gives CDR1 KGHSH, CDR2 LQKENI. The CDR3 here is CASSPPRSEQFF. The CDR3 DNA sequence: TGTGCCAGCTCACCACCGAGGTCTGAGCAGTTCTTC.

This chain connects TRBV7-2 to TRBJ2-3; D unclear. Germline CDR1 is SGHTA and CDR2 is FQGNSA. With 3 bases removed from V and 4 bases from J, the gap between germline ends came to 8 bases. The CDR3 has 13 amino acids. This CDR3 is CASSFRVADTQYF. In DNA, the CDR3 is TGTGCCAGCAGCTTCCGAGTGGCAGATACGCAGTATTTT.

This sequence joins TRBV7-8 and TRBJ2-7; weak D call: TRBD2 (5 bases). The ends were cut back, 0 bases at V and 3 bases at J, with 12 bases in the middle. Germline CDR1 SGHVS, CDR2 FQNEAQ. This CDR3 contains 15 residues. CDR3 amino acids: CASSLARASNYEQYF. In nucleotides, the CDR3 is TGTGCCAGCAGCTTAGCGAGGGCCTCCAACTACGAGCAGTACTTC. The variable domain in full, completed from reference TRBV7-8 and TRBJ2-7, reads GAGVSQSPRYKVAKRGQDVALRCDPISGHVSLFWYQQALGQGPEFLTYFQNEAQLDKSGLPSDRFFAERPEGSVSTLKIQRTQQEDSAVYLCASSLARASNYEQYFGPGTRLTVT.

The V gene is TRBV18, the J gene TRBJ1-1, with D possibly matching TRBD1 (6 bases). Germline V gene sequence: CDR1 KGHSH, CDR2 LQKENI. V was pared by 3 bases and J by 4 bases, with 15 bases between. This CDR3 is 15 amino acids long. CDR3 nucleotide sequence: TGTGCCAGCTCACCCCGTGAGGGGGTATTCACTGAAGCTTTCTTT. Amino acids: CASSPREGVFTEAFF.

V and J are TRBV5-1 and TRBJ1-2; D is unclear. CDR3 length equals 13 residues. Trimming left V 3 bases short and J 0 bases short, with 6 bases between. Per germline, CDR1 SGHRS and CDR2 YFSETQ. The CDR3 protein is CASSWLANYGYTF. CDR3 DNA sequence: TGCGCCAGCAGCTGGCTAGCTAACTATGGCTACACCTTC.

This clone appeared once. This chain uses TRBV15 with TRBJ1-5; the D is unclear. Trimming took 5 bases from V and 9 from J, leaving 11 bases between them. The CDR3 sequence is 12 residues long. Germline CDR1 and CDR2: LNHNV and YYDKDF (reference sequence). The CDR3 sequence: CATSSRLAPQHF. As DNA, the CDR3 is TGTGCCACCAGCTCCCGGTTGGCGCCCCAGCATTTT.

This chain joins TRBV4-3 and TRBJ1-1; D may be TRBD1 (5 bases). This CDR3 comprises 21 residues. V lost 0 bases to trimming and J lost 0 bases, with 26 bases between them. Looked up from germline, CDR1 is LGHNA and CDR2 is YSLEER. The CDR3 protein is CASSQDIGLWDATFMNTEAFF. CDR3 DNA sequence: TGCGCCAGCAGCCAAGATATAGGGCTGTGGGACGCCACCTTTATGAACACTGAAGCTTTCTTT.

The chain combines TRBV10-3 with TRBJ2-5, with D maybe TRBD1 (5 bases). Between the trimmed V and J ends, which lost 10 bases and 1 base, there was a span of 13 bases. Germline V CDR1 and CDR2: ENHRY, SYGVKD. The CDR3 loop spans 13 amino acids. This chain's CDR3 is CATLGALQETQYF. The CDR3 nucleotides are TGTGCCACCCTTGGGGCACTCCAAGAGACCCAGTACTTC.

The CDR3 DNA follows: TGTGCCAGCAGTACCTCACGGAACTATGGCTACACCTTC. It codes for CASSTSRNYGYTF. J is TRBJ1-2 and V is TRBV2; D uncertain. Trimming stripped 5 bases from V and 2 bases from J, with 9 bases between. Germline V gene sequence: CDR1 SNHLY, CDR2 FYNNEI. The length of the CDR3 is 13 residues.

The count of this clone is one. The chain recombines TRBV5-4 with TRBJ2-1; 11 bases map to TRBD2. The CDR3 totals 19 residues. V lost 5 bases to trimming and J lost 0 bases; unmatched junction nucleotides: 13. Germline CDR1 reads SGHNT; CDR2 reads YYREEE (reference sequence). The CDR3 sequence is CASRLKLAGELSSYNEQFF. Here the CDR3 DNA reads TGTGCCAGCAGGCTAAAACTAGCGGGGGAACTGAGCTCCTACAATGAGCAGTTCTTC.

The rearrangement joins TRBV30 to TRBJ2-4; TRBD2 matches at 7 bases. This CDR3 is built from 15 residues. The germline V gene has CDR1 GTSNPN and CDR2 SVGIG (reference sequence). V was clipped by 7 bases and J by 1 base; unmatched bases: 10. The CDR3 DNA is TGTGCCTCCTCACTGGGGGGGACTGCCAAAAACATTCAGTACTTC. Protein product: CASSLGGTAKNIQYF. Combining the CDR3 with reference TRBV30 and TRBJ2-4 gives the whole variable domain SQTIHQWPATLVQPVGSPLSLECTVEGTSNPNLYWYRQAAGRGLQLLFYSVGIGQISSEVPQNLSASRPQDRQFILSSKKLLLSDSGFYLCASSLGGTAKNIQYFGAGTRLSVL.

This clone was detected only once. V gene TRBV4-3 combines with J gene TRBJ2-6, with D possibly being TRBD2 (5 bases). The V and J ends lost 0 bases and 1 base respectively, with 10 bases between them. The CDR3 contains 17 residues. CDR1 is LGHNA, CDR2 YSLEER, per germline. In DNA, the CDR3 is TGCGCCAGCAGCCAAGAAGCGAGCGGTTCTGGGGCCAACGTCCTGACTTTC. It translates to CASSQEASGSGANVLTF.

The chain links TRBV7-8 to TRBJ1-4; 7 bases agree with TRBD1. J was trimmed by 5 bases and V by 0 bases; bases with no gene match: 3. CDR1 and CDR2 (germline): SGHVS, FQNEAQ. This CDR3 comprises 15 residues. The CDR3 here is CASSLALQGNEKLFF. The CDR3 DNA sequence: TGTGCCAGCAGCTTAGCTTTACAGGGGAATGAAAAACTGTTTTTT.

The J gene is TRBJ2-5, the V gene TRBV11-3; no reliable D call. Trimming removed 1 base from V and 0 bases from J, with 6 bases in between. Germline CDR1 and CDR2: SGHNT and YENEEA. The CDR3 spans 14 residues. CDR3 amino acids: CASSLGTDQETQYF. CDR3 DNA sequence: TGTGCCAGCAGCTTAGGGACGGACCAAGAGACCCAGTACTTC.

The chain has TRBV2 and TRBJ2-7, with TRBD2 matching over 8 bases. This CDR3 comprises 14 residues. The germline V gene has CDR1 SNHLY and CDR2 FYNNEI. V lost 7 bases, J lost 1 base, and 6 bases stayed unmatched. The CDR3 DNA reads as TGTGCCAGCACGAGCGGGGGTACGTCCTACGAGCAGTACTTC. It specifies CASTSGGTSYEQYF.

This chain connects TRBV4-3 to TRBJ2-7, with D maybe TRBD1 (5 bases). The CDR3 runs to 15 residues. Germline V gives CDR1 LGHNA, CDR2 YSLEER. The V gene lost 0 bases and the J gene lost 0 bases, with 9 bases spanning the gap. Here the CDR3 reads CASSQDQQASYEQYF. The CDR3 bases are TGCGCCAGCAGCCAAGATCAACAGGCCTCCTACGAGCAGTACTTC.

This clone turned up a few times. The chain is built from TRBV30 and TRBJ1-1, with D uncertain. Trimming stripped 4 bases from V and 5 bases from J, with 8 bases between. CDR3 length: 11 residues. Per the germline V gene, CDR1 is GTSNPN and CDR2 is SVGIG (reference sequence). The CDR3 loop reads CAWTIYTEAFF. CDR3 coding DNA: TGTGCCTGGACAATTTATACTGAAGCTTTCTTT.

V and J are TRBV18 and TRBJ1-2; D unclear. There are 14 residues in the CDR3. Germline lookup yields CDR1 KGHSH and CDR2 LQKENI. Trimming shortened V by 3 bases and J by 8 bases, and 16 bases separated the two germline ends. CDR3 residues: CASSPPFRLGGYTF. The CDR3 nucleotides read TGTGCCAGCTCACCCCCCTTTAGGCTGGGAGGCTACACCTTC.

The CDR3, as DNA: TGTGCCAGCAGCCGAGATATAGCGGGCCAAGAGACCCAGTACTTC. Translation gives CASSRDIAGQETQYF. V usage is TRBV7-7 and J usage is TRBJ2-5; the match to TRBD2 covers 7 bases. This CDR3 has 15 residues. CDR1 and CDR2 from the germline V gene are SSHAT and FNYEAQ (reference sequence). After removal of 5 bases from V and 1 base from J, the junction contained 7 bases not matched to a gene.

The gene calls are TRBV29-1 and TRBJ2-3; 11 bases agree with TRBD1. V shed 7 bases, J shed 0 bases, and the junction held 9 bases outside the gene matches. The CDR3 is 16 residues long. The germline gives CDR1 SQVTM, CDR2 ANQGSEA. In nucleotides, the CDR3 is TGCAGCGCTTGGGGACAGGGGGTCGGGAGCACAGATACGCAGTATTTT. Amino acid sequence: CSAWGQGVGSTDTQYF.

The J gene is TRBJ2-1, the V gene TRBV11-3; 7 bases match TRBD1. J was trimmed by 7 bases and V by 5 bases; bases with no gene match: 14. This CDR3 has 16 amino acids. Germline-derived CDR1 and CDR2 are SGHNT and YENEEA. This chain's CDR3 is CASSLLGGGSGNEQFF. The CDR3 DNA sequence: TGTGCCAGCAGCCTACTAGGGGGCGGGTCGGGGAATGAGCAGTTCTTC.

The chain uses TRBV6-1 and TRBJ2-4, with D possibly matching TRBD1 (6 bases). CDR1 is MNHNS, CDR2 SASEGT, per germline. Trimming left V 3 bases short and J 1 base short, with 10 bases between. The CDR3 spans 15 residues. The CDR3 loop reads CASSDPGVAKNIQYF. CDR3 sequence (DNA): TGTGCCAGCAGTGACCCAGGGGTGGCCAAAAACATTCAGTACTTC.

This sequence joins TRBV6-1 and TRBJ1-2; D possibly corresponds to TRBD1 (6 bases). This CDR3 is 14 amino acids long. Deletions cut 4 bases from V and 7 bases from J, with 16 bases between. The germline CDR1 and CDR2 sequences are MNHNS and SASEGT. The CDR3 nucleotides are TGTGCCAGCAGTGTACAGGGAGAAGTAGGTGGCTACACCTTC. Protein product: CASSVQGEVGGYTF.

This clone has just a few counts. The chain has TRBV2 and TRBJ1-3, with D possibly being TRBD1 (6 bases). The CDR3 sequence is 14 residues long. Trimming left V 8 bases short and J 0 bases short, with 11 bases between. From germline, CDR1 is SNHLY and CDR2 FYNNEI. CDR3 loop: CASSGTHSGNTIYF. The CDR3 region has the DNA TGTGCCAGCTCCGGGACACACTCTGGAAACACCATATATTTT.

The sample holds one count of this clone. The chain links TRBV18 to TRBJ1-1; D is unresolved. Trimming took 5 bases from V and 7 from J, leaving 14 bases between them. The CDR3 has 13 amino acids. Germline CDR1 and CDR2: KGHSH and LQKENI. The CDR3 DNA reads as TGTGCCAGCTCATCACGAGAGGTTCTTGAAGCTTTCTTT. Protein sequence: CASSSREVLEAFF.

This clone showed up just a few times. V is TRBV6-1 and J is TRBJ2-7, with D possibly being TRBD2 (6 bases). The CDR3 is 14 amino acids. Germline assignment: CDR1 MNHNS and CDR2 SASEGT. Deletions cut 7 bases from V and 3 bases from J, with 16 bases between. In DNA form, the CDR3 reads TGTGCCAGCACGACGCGGGACTCTGACTACGAGCAGTACTTC. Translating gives CASTTRDSDYEQYF.

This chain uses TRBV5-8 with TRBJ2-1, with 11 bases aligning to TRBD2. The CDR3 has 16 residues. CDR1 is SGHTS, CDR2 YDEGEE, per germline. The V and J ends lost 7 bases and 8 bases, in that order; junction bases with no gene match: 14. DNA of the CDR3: TGTGCCAGCTCACTTGATCTAGCGGGAGGAAGCGATGAGCAGTTCTTC. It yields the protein CASSLDLAGGSDEQFF.

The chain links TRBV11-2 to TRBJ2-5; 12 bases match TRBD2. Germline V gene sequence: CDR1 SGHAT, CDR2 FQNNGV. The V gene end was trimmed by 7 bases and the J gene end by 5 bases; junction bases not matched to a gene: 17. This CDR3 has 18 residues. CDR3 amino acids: CASTETEGLAGGKETQYF. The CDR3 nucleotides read TGTGCCAGCACCGAAACGGAGGGTCTAGCGGGGGGGAAGGAGACCCAGTACTTC.

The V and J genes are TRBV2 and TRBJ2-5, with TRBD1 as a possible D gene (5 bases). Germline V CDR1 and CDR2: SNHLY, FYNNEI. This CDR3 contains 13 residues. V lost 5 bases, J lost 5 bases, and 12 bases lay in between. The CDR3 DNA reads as TGTGCCAGCAGTTGGACAAGGCGGGAGACCCAGTACTTC. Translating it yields CASSWTRRETQYF.

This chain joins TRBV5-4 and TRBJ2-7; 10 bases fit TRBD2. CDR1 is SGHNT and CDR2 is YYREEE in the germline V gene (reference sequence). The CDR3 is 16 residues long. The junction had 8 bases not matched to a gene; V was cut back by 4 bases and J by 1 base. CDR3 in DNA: TGTGCCAGCAGCCGGCAAACTAGCGGGGTATCCTACGAGCAGTACTTC. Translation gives CASSRQTSGVSYEQYF. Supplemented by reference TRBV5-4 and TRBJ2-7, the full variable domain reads ETGVTQSPTHLIKTRGQQVTLRCSSQSGHNTVSWYQQALGQGPQFIFQYYREEENGRGNFPPRFSGLQFPNYSSELNVNALELDDSALYLCASSRQTSGVSYEQYFGPGTRLTVT.

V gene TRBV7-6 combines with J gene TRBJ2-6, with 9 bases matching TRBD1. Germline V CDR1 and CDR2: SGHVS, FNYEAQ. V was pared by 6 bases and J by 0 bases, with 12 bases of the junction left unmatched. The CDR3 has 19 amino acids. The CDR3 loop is CASSLTSGTGNSGANVLTF. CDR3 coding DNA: TGTGCCAGCAGTTTGACTTCCGGGACAGGGAACTCTGGGGCCAACGTCCTGACTTTC. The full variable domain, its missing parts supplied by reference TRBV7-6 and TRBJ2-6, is GAGVSQSPRYKVTKRGQDVALRCDPISGHVSLYWYRQALGQGPEFLTYFNYEAQQDKSGLPNDRFSAERPEGSISTLTIQRTEQRDSAMYRCASSLTSGTGNSGANVLTFGAGSRLTVL.

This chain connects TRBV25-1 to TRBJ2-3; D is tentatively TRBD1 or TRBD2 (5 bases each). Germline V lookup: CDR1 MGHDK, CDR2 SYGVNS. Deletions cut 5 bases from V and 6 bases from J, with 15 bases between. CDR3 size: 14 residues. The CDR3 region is CASSITGPPDTQYF. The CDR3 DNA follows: TGTGCCAGCAGTATTACGGGGCCCCCGGATACGCAGTATTTT.